The 3 T cell receptor beta chains reported below all come from one sample, sequenced in a study of low-dose radiotherapy and immunotherapy resistance in tumors. The time point here: after trial treatment. Treatment specified: LDRT plus nivolumab, ipilimumab, low-dose cyclophosphamide and aspirin (RACIN trial). With TRAV- and TRBV-specific primers, first-strand cDNA was made, covering the alpha and beta chains. The authors ran around 18 PCR cycles to amplify TCRs with a constant-region primer and V-primer adapter. Each CDR3 protein gets one entry after TCRdb re-called the reads with MiXCR. The top ten hold roughly 6.7% of the sample, which has 50,000 or so distinct CDR3 sequences, around 23% seen once. The source material was PBMCs, sampled after low-dose radiotherapy plus immunotherapy. All receptors come from a male donor with prostate cancer.

This clonotype appeared many times. The V gene is TRBV7-2, the J gene TRBJ2-7; TRBD1 aligns across 9 bases. CDR1 and CDR2 (germline): SGHTA, FQGNSA. Trimming at V came to 5 bases and at J to 3 bases, leaving 5 bases not matched to a gene. CDR3 size: 14 residues. CDR3 residues: CASSGGQGVYEQYF. The CDR3 DNA is TGTGCCAGCAGCGGGGGACAGGGTGTCTACGAGCAGTACTTC.

CDR3 amino acids: CASSLDGLAGGTEQFF. The CDR3 DNA reads TGTGCCAGCAGCTTAGACGGACTAGCGGGAGGAACCGAGCAGTTCTTC. The V gene is TRBV13, the J gene TRBJ2-1; TRBD2 agrees at 14 bases. The J segment lost 10 bases and the V segment lost 1 base, leaving 6 bases of the junction unmatched. Germline CDR1 is PRHDT and CDR2 is FYEKMQ (reference sequence). The CDR3 covers 16 residues.

The table lists this clonotype with many counts. V is TRBV5-5 and J is TRBJ1-2, with D unclear. Looked up from germline, CDR1 is SGHKS and CDR2 is YYEKEE (reference sequence). The CDR3 consists of 13 residues. V was cut by 0 bases and J by 8 bases, with 11 bases left in between. The CDR3 protein is CASSLEGSGGYTF. CDR3 nucleotides: TGTGCCAGCAGCTTGGAAGGGAGTGGGGGCTACACCTTC. Supplemented by reference TRBV5-5 and TRBJ1-2, the full variable domain reads DAGVTQSPTHLIKTRGQQVTLRCSPISGHKSVSWYQQVLGQGPQFIFQYYEKEERGRGNFPDRFSARQFPNYSSELNVNALLLGDSALYLCASSLEGSGGYTFGSGTRLTVV.